The T cell receptor (beta chain) described here comes from a study of vaccination and CD4 T cells after COVID-19. Study background: Two Hispanic individuals were among six male and four female convalescent patients.

Remarks on this clonotype: Its matching antigen is unknown.

The Oncomine TCR Beta short-read assay sequenced DNA from cultured CD4+ T cells. Someone extracted genomic DNA from cultured CD4+ T cells. Each CDR3 protein gets one entry after TCRdb re-called the PCR reads with MiXCR. This sample has some 10,000 distinct CDR3 sequences, with more than 35% found just once. The treatment here: approximately nine-day PBMC culture with coronavirus spike peptide pools or control peptides (ViraFEST assay). Collection of the unexposed donor's CD4+ T cells took place before the COVID-19 pandemic (2011-2018). Each well received a few million PBMCs, cultured with approximately 10 IU/ml IL-2 and 9.5 to 10 ug/ml peptide pools. Contingent on cell availability, unexposed-donor CD4+ T cells were interrogated with SARS-CoV-2 S/N and four cold-coronavirus spikes. The material sequenced was CD4+ T cells from blood, cultured in vitro. The receptor's source is a human donor in good health.

The DNA for the CDR3 is TGTGCCAGCAGCTTAAGCCACCAAGGAAACACCATATATTTT. Translation: CASSLSHQGNTIYF. This chain uses TRBV7-2 with TRBJ1-3; the D is unclear. The V gene lost 2 bases and the J gene lost 4 bases, with 9 bases spanning the gap. From germline, CDR1 is SGHTA and CDR2 FQGNSA. The CDR3 loop spans 14 amino acids. The full variable domain, with the rest looked up from reference TRBV7-2 and TRBJ1-3, is GAGVSQSPSNKVTEKGKDVELRCDPISGHTALYWYRQSLGQGLEFLIYFQGNSAPDKSGLPSDRFSAERTGGSVSTLTIQRTQQEDSAVYLCASSLSHQGNTIYFGEGSWLTVV.